The 14 T cell receptor beta chains reported below all come from one sample, sequenced in a study of blood T cell repertoires in COVID-19. Sequencing was performed with immunoSEQ multiplex PCR; in TCRdb, only in-frame clones are kept and a portion is missing. This table has fewer than 50,000 clones, roughly 74% appearing once. The sequencing input was peripheral blood. Receptor source: an elderly man with acute or convalescent COVID-19.

This clone was detected only once. The chain recombines TRBV19 with TRBJ2-3; tentatively, D is TRBD2 (5 bases). The CDR3 spans 17 residues. CDR1 LNHDA and CDR2 SQIVND come from the germline V gene (reference sequence). Trimming cost V 6 bases and J 5 bases, with 24 bases left between them. The CDR3: CASRGTRKGRREDTQYF. CDR3 sequence (DNA): TGTGCCAGTAGGGGTACGAGAAAAGGGAGAAGAGAAGATACGCAGTATTTT.

The chain combines TRBV19 with TRBJ1-1; 8 bases line up with TRBD1. The CDR3 consists of 14 residues. The V gene's germline CDR1 is LNHDA and CDR2 SQIVND (reference sequence). The trim removed 5 bases at V and 0 bases at J, leaving 2 bases unmatched. The CDR3: CASSARGLNTEAFF. DNA of the CDR3: TGTGCCAGTAGTGCCAGGGGGCTGAACACTGAAGCTTTCTTT.

This clone has only one observation. The chain joins TRBV6-5 to TRBJ1-5, with 7 bases fitting TRBD1. Germline CDR1 is MNHEY and CDR2 is SVGAGI. The trim removed 4 bases at V and 2 bases at J, leaving 5 bases unmatched. The CDR3 has 15 residues. This chain's CDR3 is CASSLDRAGNQPQHF. CDR3 DNA: TGTGCCAGCAGTTTAGACAGGGCTGGCAATCAGCCCCAGCATTTT.

The chain combines TRBV9 with TRBJ2-1, with D perhaps TRBD2 (5 bases). The CDR3 covers 12 residues. Looked up from germline, CDR1 is SGDLS and CDR2 is YYNGEE. V was pared by 4 bases and J by 9 bases, with 11 bases between. This CDR3 reads CASSLLVGEQFF. The CDR3 coding sequence is TGTGCCAGCAGCCTACTAGTGGGTGAGCAGTTCTTC. Together with reference TRBV9 and TRBJ2-1, the CDR3 gives the full variable domain: DSGVTQTPKHLITATGQRVTLRCSPRSGDLSVYWYQQSLDQGLQFLIQYYNGEERAKGNILERFSAQQFPDLHSELNLSSLELGDSALYFCASSLLVGEQFFGPGTRLTVL.

V and J are TRBV30 and TRBJ1-2, with TRBD1 matching over 12 bases. Germline loops: CDR1 GTSNPN, CDR2 SVGIG (reference sequence). CDR3 length equals 17 residues. V lost 2 bases and J lost 9; bases outside the gene matches: 16. The CDR3 region has the DNA TGTGCCTGGAGTCCCTCCCGGGACAGGGGGCGCGTCAGTCGCTACACCTTC. Translating it yields CAWSPSRDRGRVSRYTF.

The CDR3 nucleotides are TGTGCCAGCAGTCCCGGACAGGGAAAGGCCGGGGAGCTGTTTTTT. Translated, it gives CASSPGQGKAGELFF. The V call is TRBV6-6, the J call TRBJ2-2, with 8 bases aligning to TRBD1. The CDR3 consists of 15 residues. Germline-derived CDR1 and CDR2 are MNHNY and SVGAGI (reference sequence). After removal of 5 bases from V and 6 bases from J, the junction contained 8 bases not matched to a gene.

J is TRBJ1-2 and V is TRBV29-1; maybe TRBD1 (5 bases). This CDR3 has 15 residues. The germline V gene has CDR1 SQVTM and CDR2 ANQGSEA. Trimming took 4 bases from V and 3 from J, leaving 18 bases between them. CDR3 loop: CSVVRLGASDYGYTF. The DNA of the CDR3 is TGCAGCGTTGTACGATTAGGGGCGAGTGACTATGGCTACACCTTC.

The chain carries TRBV3-1 (or the pseudogene TRBV3-2) and TRBJ1-3; D is unclear. The CDR3 is 13 residues long. V dropped 7 bases and J dropped 0 bases, with 7 bases sitting between them. Germline V gene data show CDR1 as LGHDT and CDR2 as YNNKEL (reference sequence). DNA for the CDR3: TGTGCCAGCACCGCGCCCTCTGGAAACACCATATATTTT. As protein: CASTAPSGNTIYF.

The chain links TRBV9 to TRBJ1-4, with 7 positions matching TRBD1. From germline, CDR1 is SGDLS and CDR2 YYNGEE. The CDR3 consists of 16 residues. The junction had 6 bases not matched to a gene; V was cut back by 4 bases and J by 0 bases. The CDR3 nucleotides read TGTGCCAGCAGCAACCGGGACAGACCAACTAATGAAAAACTGTTTTTT. As protein: CASSNRDRPTNEKLFF.

The chain links TRBV24-1 to TRBJ2-5, with 8 positions matching TRBD1. CDR1 is KGHDR, CDR2 SFDVKD, per germline. The CDR3 contains 14 residues. The V segment lost 2 bases and the J segment 4 bases; nucleotides outside the gene matches: 2. The DNA of the CDR3 is TGTGCCACCAGTGATTACCAGGGGGCAGAGACCCAGTACTTC. It translates to CATSDYQGAETQYF.

The chain recombines TRBV28 with TRBJ2-5; 12 bases match TRBD2. CDR3 size: 16 residues. Germline CDR1 and CDR2: MDHEN and SYDVKM. J was trimmed by 5 bases and V by 4 bases; bases with no gene match: 8. For the CDR3, the DNA is TGTGCCAGCAGTTCAGGACTAGCGGGACACAGGGAGACCCAGTACTTC. Its translation: CASSSGLAGHRETQYF.

The gene calls are TRBV7-8 and TRBJ2-2, with TRBD1 matching over 9 bases. The junction had 8 bases not matched to a gene; V was cut back by 5 bases and J by 7 bases. Per the germline V gene, CDR1 is SGHVS and CDR2 is FQNEAQ. The CDR3 extends over 15 amino acids. In DNA, the CDR3 is TGTGCCAGCAGCCCACCTGGGACAGGGATCGGGGAGCTGTTTTTT. Its translation is CASSPPGTGIGELFF.

The rearrangement uses TRBV7-3 and TRBJ1-2; TRBD1 might be the D (6 bases). Germline lookup yields CDR1 SGHTA and CDR2 FQGTGA. The CDR3 sequence is 15 residues long. Between the trimmed V and J ends, which lost 11 bases and 4 bases, there was a span of 23 bases. The CDR3 DNA is TGTGCCGAGATGGGGACCCCGGGACAAATCTATGGCTACACCTTC. Its translation: CAEMGTPGQIYGYTF.

This clone was seen a single time. This rearrangement joins TRBV28 to TRBJ2-7; 9 bases agree with TRBD2. The CDR3 extends over 16 amino acids. J gave up 0 bases and V 4 bases, and 7 bases lay outside the gene matches. Germline V gives CDR1 MDHEN, CDR2 SYDVKM. The DNA of the CDR3 is TGTGCCAGCAGTTCAGGACTAGCGCCGAGCTCCTACGAGCAGTACTTC. Translated: CASSSGLAPSSYEQYF.